These 15 T cell receptor beta chains were sequenced from one sample in a study of blood T cell repertoires in COVID-19. Here immunoSEQ multiplex PCR was the method, and the copy in TCRdb shows in-frame clones only, minus some. The sample has 140,000 to 150,000 clones, roughly 84% seen once. The sequenced sample consisted of peripheral blood. The receptors were gathered from a man aged 60 to 69 with active or convalescent COVID-19.

The chain is built from TRBV11-3 and TRBJ1-1; 10 nucleotides match TRBD1. CDR1 is SGHNT and CDR2 is YENEEA in the germline V gene. V was clipped by 1 base and J by 5 bases; unmatched bases: 4. The CDR3 extends over 15 amino acids. CDR3 residues: CASSLGGTGVTEAFF. In DNA, the CDR3 is TGTGCCAGCAGCTTAGGCGGGACAGGGGTAACTGAAGCTTTCTTT.

As regards this clone: One junction end disagrees with the germline gene, perhaps due to a read error. The chain is built from TRBV7-6 and TRBJ2-7; D may be TRBD1 (6 bases). This CDR3 spans 11 amino acids. Looked up from germline, CDR1 is SGHVS and CDR2 is FNYEAQ. CDR3 sequence reads: CASSSQGPGAF. CDR3 bases: TGTGCCAGCAGCTCTCAGGGGCCAGGCGCCTTC. Looking up the rest from reference TRBV7-6 and TRBJ2-7 gives the full variable domain: GAGVSQSPRYKVTKRGQDVALRCDPISGHVSLYWYRQALGQGPEFLTYFNYEAQQDKSGLPNDRFSAERPEGSISTLTIQRTEQRDSAMYRCASSSQGPGAFGPGTRLTVT.

A few counts support this clone. This chain connects TRBV6-1 to TRBJ1-4, with 8 bases lining up with TRBD1. The germline V gene has CDR1 MNHNS and CDR2 SASEGT. Trimming took 2 bases from V and 7 from J; bases not matched to a gene: 6. This CDR3 comprises 15 residues. The CDR3 spells CASSELDRGGEKLFF. The CDR3 nucleotides read TGTGCCAGCAGTGAACTAGACAGGGGAGGTGAAAAACTGTTTTTT.

This clone was picked up one time. The rearrangement links TRBV19 to TRBJ2-1, with 8 bases identical to TRBD2. CDR1 is LNHDA, CDR2 SQIVND, per germline (reference sequence). Losses at the gene ends were 3 bases for V and 1 base for J; bases not matched to a gene: 5. This CDR3 is built from 16 residues. The CDR3 sequence: CASSIEASGSYNEQFF. The CDR3 DNA reads TGTGCCAGTAGTATTGAGGCTAGCGGGTCCTACAATGAGCAGTTCTTC.

The chain joins TRBV15 to TRBJ1-6; D perhaps matches TRBD1 (6 bases). Trimming stripped 3 bases from V and 7 bases from J, with 7 bases between. The CDR3 is made up of 13 amino acids. The germline V gene encodes CDR1 LNHNV and CDR2 YYDKDF (reference sequence). CDR3 nucleotides: TGTGCCACCAGCAGCGACAGGAATTCACCCCTCCACTTT. Translated, it gives CATSSDRNSPLHF.

This rearrangement joins TRBV13 to TRBJ2-2; TRBD1 is a possible D gene (6 bases). The V and J ends lost 5 bases and 4 bases respectively, with 14 bases between them. The CDR3 runs 15 residues. Per the germline V gene, CDR1 is PRHDT and CDR2 is FYEKMQ (reference sequence). The CDR3 reads CASSPPGTPTGELFF. In nucleotides, the CDR3 is TGTGCCAGCAGCCCACCCGGGACACCCACCGGGGAGCTGTTTTTT. The full variable domain, with the rest looked up from reference TRBV13 and TRBJ2-2, is AAGVIQSPRHLIKEKRETATLKCYPIPRHDTVYWYQQGPGQDPQFLISFYEKMQSDKGSIPDRFSAQQFSDYHSELNMSSLELGDSALYFCASSPPGTPTGELFFGEGSRLTVL.

The V call is TRBV14, the J call TRBJ2-1, with D perhaps matching TRBD2 (6 bases). This CDR3 spans 14 amino acids. Germline V lookup: CDR1 SGHDN, CDR2 FVKESK. Trimming cost V 4 bases and J 3 bases, with 10 bases left between them. The CDR3: CASSPLTSYNEQFF. The CDR3, as DNA: TGTGCCAGCAGCCCCCTGACTAGCTACAATGAGCAGTTCTTC. Using reference TRBV14 and TRBJ2-1 for the parts outside the CDR3, the full variable domain is EAGVTQFPSHSVIEKGQTVTLRCDPISGHDNLYWYRRVMGKEIKFLLHFVKESKQDESGMPNNRFLAERTGGTYSTLKVQPAELEDSGVYFCASSPLTSYNEQFFGPGTRLTVL.

The chain couples TRBV12-2 to TRBJ1-1. TRBV12-2 is assigned pseudogene status. The CDR3 totals 20 residues. DNA for the CDR3: TGTGCAAGTCGCTCGGCAGAAAACGTAGCGGAGAACTCCATGAACACTGAAGCTTTCTTT. Translating gives CASRSAENVAENSMNTEAFF.

CDR3 residues: CASSVDPSLDEQFF. The DNA for the CDR3 is TGTGCCAGCAGCGTAGATCCTAGCCTCGATGAGCAGTTCTTC. The V gene is TRBV9, the J gene TRBJ2-1; D possibly corresponds to TRBD2 (5 bases). Trimming stripped 0 bases from V and 8 bases from J, with 12 bases between. The CDR3 is 14 amino acids. Germline CDR1 reads SGDLS; CDR2 reads YYNGEE.

The J gene is TRBJ2-1, the V gene TRBV10-1; 7 bases are a match to TRBD2. The V segment lost 10 bases and the J segment 9 bases; nucleotides outside the gene matches: 9. Germline lookup yields CDR1 WNHNN and CDR2 SYGVQD (reference sequence). The CDR3 sequence is 12 residues long. CDR3 nucleotide sequence: TGCGCCACCAGCCAGGGAGGGAGTGAGCAGTTCTTC. It translates to CATSQGGSEQFF.

This clone was seen only once. V and J are TRBV30 and TRBJ1-6, with D perhaps matching TRBD1 (5 bases). Germline V gene lookup returns CDR1 GTSNPN and CDR2 SVGIG (reference sequence). V lost 1 base and J lost 8, with 15 bases in between. This CDR3 region has 15 residues. CDR3 nucleotides: TGTGCCTGGAGTGGTCTGGGGCAGGGCGATTCACCCCTCCACTTT. It yields the protein CAWSGLGQGDSPLHF.

In its sample, this clone was seen once. This chain uses TRBV6-5 with TRBJ1-2; D call uncertain. V was cut by 6 bases and J by 4 bases, with 18 bases left in between. The CDR3 sequence is 15 residues long. CDR1 and CDR2 (germline): MNHEY, SVGAGI. CDR3 coding DNA: TGTGCCAGCAGCGTCGGGGTCCCCGGAAGCTATGGCTACACCTTC. It yields the protein CASSVGVPGSYGYTF.

The V and J genes are TRBV7-2 and TRBJ2-7, with D possibly being TRBD2 (5 bases). V was pared by 3 bases and J by 1 base, with 13 bases between. The CDR3 sequence is 15 residues long. Germline values: CDR1 SGHTA, CDR2 FQGNSA. The CDR3, as DNA: TGTGCCAGCAGCTTGGGATTAGCGAGTTCCTACGAGCAGTACGTC. Its protein product is CASSLGLASSYEQYV.

This chain connects TRBV20-1 to TRBJ2-1, with 12 bases aligning to TRBD2. From germline, CDR1 is DFQATT and CDR2 SNEGSKA (reference sequence). The CDR3 contains 15 residues. Losses at the gene ends were 3 bases for V and 1 base for J; bases not matched to a gene: 1. The CDR3 DNA is TGCAGTGCTAGTGGACTAGCGGGGTCCTACAATGAGCAGTTCTTC. This gives the protein CSASGLAGSYNEQFF.

The sample holds a few counts of this clone. This chain uses TRBV10-1 with TRBJ1-6, with D possibly being TRBD1 (6 bases). V lost 2 bases to trimming and J lost 7 bases, with 9 bases between them. The CDR3 is 14 amino acids. Germline CDR1 reads WNHNN; CDR2 reads SYGVQD (reference sequence). CDR3 amino acids: CASSERQGNSPLHF. CDR3 DNA sequence: TGCGCCAGCAGTGAGCGTCAGGGGAATTCACCCCTCCACTTT.